This TCR beta chain was found in a study of regulatory T cells in long-lasting Graves disease. Germline V gene data show CDR1 as KGHDR and CDR2 as SFDVKD. The CDR3 sequence is 18 residues long. Losses at the gene ends were 5 bases for V and 4 bases for J; bases not matched to a gene: 14. Time point reported: persistent/refractory GD, antithyroid drugs over 5 years with positive TRAb. Construction of the TCR library relied on RNA isolated from PBMCs. iRepertoire HTBI primers and Arm-PCR of CDR3 regions built TCR beta libraries. One entry per CDR3 protein, called by TCRdb with MiXCR from the multiplex PCR reads. Among about 470,000 distinct CDR3 sequences listed, more than 20% were seen once.

This chain connects TRBV24-1 to TRBJ2-1, with 9 bases lining up with TRBD1. Specimen: peripheral blood mononuclear cells (PBMCs), collected when the disease was refractory, from a patient treated with antithyroid drugs. The origin of this receptor is a female donor with Graves disease. The CDR3 reads CATSARTGQGKGYNEQFF. The DNA for the CDR3 is TGTGCCACCAGTGCTAGAACCGGACAGGGGAAAGGGTACAATGAGCAGTTCTTC.